This T cell receptor beta chain was observed in a study of blood T cell repertoires in COVID-19. Study as a whole: Sample material is recorded as cDNA or gDNA derived from T cells, B-cell-depleted T cells, or PBMCs.

The germline V gene has CDR1 ENHRY and CDR2 SYGVKD. With V trimmed by 5 bases and J by 7 bases, 8 bases remained unmatched. CDR3 length: 15 amino acids. In the authors' workflow: The assay estimated nucleated cells by amplifying reference gene primers. Sequenced by immunoSEQ multiplex PCR; TCRdb stores in-frame clones only, minus some. The V and J calls and the clone size are those of that table, but D and trimming were determined from the DNA. Of 200,000 or so clones listed, around 82% were seen once; the top ten hold around 7%. The rearrangement uses TRBV10-3 and TRBJ1-4; 9 bases are a match to TRBD1. This TCR was recovered from a man aged 35 to 55 who had recovered from COVID-19. Material: PBMCs or T cells enriched from blood (not recorded which). The CDR3 DNA follows: TGTGCCATCAGTCAGGCGGGACAGGGACCTGAAAAACTGTTTTTT. Its translation: CAISQAGQGPEKLFF.